This T cell receptor beta chain was retrieved from a study of blood T cells in healthy people across ages. Overall study results and limits: Fewer expanded clones and more diversity marked long-lived versus aged donors. Observed TCR beta diversity showed a strong correlation with the percentage of naive T cells as measured by flow cytometry.

PCR was performed a second time for about 7 to 11 cycles using a sample-barcoded 5' primer and a J-beta primer mix. From each sample, at least 2.5 million paired-end reads containing CDR3 were obtained. TCRdb reanalysed the 5' RACE reads using MiXCR and keeps one entry per CDR3 protein. The sample lists hundreds of thousands of distinct CDR3 sequences; 58% were seen once. The CDR3 has 13 amino acids. The germline CDR1 and CDR2 sequences are DFQATT and SNEGSKA (reference sequence). V shed 3 bases, J shed 5 bases, and the junction held 3 bases outside the gene matches. About this clonotype: Its antigen is unidentified.

The sequenced sample was blood. The rearrangement uses TRBV20-1 and TRBJ2-5; 10 nucleotides align to TRBD1. The receptor was derived from a man aged 55 to 70 in good health. The chain's CDR3 is CSARTGGHETQYF. CDR3 nucleotides: TGCAGTGCTAGGACAGGGGGCCACGAGACCCAGTACTTC.